The entry that follows covers one T cell receptor beta chain sequence. This sample is drawn from a study of T-cell memory formation after mild COVID-19. 5'RACE primed from the constant segment yielded TCR alpha and TCR beta cDNA libraries bearing sample barcodes and UMIs. Each CDR3 protein is one row after TCRdb ran MiXCR on the 5' RACE reads. Among under 400,000 distinct CDR3 sequences listed, 20% to 25% were seen once. V lost 0 bases, J lost 2 bases, and 12 bases lay in between. This CDR3 spans 16 amino acids. The V gene's germline CDR1 is SGHRS and CDR2 YFSETQ. The sample taken for sequencing was PBMCs or a T cell subset sorted from them (not recorded which). The sequence came from an adult woman who had mild COVID-19 (a few samples of this study predate the infection). Cell type and time point are not known. The chain combines TRBV5-1 with TRBJ2-4; D is possibly TRBD1 (6 bases). In DNA form, the CDR3 reads TGCGCCAGCAGCTTGGGGGGGCGCGAGACCAAAAACATTCAGTACTTC. Protein: CASSLGGRETKNIQYF.